This TCR beta chain was sequenced for a study of post-analysis software for immune sequencing data. Study summary: The courses of disease that were included comprised relapsing-remitting, secondary progressive and progressive-relapsing multiple sclerosis.

This clonotype was recorded a few times. Antigen unknown. Findings and limits, study-wide: Clustering by F measure revealed strong co-clustering among samples prepared together in one batch. There was significantly lower normalized Chao1 diversity in multiple sclerosis patients than in controls. Roughly five TRBV segments appeared more often in patients than in controls, and TRBV5-6, TRBV5-1 and TRBV20-1 were among these.

The CDR3 consists of 18 residues. V shed 5 bases, J shed 2 bases, and the junction held 13 bases outside the gene matches. Germline V lookup: CDR1 SNHLY, CDR2 FYNNEI. The library was made from cDNA and included unique molecular identifiers. Input of roughly 0.9 to 11 million T cells yielded a few hundred thousand cDNA molecules. TCRdb itself ran the PCR reads through MiXCR, one entry per CDR3 protein. The sample lists hundreds of thousands of distinct CDR3 sequences, just under 30% occurring once. Material: blood. The TCR originated in a girl aged 5 to 17 with multiple sclerosis. The chain links TRBV2 to TRBJ2-3, with 10 bases lining up with TRBD2. In nucleotides, the CDR3 is TGTGCCAGCAGTCGACAGGGCCTAGCGGGAGCGATCACAGATACGCAGTATTTT. The encoded protein is CASSRQGLAGAITDTQYF.